This entry describes one T cell receptor (beta chain). The CDR3 covers 14 residues. Germline lookup yields CDR1 MNHEY and CDR2 SMNVEV (reference sequence). With 1 base removed from V and 2 bases from J, the gap between germline ends came to 8 bases. TCRdb recomputed calls from the PCR reads with MiXCR, one row per CDR3 protein. The sample yields 15,000 to 20,000 distinct CDR3 sequences, about three fifths seen once. These data come from a study of vaccination and CD4 T cells after COVID-19. Sequencing was performed on CD4+ T cells from blood, taken after SARS-CoV-2 vaccination. This sequence joins TRBV27 and TRBJ2-5, with TRBD2 as a possible D gene (6 bases). This clonotype was obtained from a human donor who had recovered from COVID-19. The DNA of the CDR3 is TGTGCCAGCAGTTTATATGGGGGGCAAGAGACCCAGTACTTC. This sequence encodes CASSLYGGQETQYF.